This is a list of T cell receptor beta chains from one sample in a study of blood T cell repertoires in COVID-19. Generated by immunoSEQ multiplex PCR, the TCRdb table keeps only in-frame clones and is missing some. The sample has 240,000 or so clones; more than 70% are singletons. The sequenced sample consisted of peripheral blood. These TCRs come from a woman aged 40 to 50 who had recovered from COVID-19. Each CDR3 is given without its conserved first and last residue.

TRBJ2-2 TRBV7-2 ASTFPPTGPSAGELF
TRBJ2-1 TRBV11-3 ASSLQGGSIGNEQF
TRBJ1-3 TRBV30 AWSPQGDTIY
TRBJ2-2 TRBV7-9 ASSPTGPPNTGELF
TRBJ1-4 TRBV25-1 ASSTPQGTTNEKLF
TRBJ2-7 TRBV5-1 ASSLGGGARSSYEQY
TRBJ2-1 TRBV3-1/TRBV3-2 ASSQGLAGDEQF
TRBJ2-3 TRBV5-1 ASSLNPSGVRDTQY
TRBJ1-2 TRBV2 ASRLQGRRNYGYT
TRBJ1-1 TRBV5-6 ASRLDRANTEAF
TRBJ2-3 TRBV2 ASRPGTTTDTQY
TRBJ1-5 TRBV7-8 ASSTRPRGNQPQH
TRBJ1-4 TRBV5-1 ASSNSPVTNEKLF
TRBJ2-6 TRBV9 ASSPRQELTSGANVLT
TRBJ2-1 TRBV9 ASSVEGRRGYEQF
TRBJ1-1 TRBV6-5 ASSRRTVNTEAF
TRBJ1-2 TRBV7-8 ASSQTHRGGVDYGYT
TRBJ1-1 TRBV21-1 ASSKEERGTEAF
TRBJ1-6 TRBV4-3 ASSQDRDRGNSPLH
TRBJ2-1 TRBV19 ASSIPGPTAKF
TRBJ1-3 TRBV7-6 ASSPRGLSGNTIY
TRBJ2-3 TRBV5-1 ANSTGDTQY
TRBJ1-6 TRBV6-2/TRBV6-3 ASSPPTTSGSPLH
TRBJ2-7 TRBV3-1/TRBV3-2 ASSGTSGSYEQY
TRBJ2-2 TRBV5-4 ASSNDRIGTGELF
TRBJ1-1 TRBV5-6 ASSLAAGYRGTEAF
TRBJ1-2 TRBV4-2 ASSHRDTYGYT
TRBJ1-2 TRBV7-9 ASSLSRGEGYT
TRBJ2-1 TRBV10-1 ASTPGGTYNEQF
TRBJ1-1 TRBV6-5 ASSWGGANTEAF
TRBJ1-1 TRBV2 ASSKNTGTSGTEAF
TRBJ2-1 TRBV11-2 ASSLPRGTSYNEQF
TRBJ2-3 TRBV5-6 ASSPTAASGSSDTQY
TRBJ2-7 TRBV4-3 ASSQGGTGPYEQY
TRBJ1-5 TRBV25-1 ASSAGQTGGPQH
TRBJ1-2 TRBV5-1 ASSLVGVNYGYT
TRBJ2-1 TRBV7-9 ASSPQVGEQF
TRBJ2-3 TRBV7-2 ASSLGASGSPDTQY
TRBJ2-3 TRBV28 ASRPRGGTDTQY
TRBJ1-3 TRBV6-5 ASSYSQGSTGNTIY
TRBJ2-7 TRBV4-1 ASSQDPAGVGYEQY
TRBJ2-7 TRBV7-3 ASSFLGTGDAYEQY
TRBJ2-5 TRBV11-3 ASSPGQGEAQY
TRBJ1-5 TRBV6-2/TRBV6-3 ASSPDTPKRPQH
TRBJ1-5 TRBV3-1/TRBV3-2 ASSHRVPLGQPQH
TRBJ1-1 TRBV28 ATQTATNTEAF
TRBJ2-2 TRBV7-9 ASTRGGELF
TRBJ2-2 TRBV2 ASSGAGRGVTGELF
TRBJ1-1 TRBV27 ASQRGTEAF
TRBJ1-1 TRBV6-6 ASSYPRQVPEAF
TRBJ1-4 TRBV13 ASSLGPATNEKLF
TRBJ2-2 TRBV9 ASSSRGSEVGGELF
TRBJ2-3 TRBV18 ASSPGLAGLPDTQY